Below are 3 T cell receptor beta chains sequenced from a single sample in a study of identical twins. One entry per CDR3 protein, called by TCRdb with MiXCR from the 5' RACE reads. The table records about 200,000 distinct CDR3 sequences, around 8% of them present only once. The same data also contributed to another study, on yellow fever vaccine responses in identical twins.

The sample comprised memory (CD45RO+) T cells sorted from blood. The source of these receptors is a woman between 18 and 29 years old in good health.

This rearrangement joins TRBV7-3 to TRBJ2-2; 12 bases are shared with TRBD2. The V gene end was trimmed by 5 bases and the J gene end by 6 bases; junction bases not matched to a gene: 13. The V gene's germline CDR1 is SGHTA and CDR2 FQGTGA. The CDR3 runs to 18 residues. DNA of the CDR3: TGTGCCAGCAGCCCCGTCGACTCTAGCGGGGGGGCCCCCGGGGAGCTGTTTTTT. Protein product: CASSPVDSSGGAPGELFF.

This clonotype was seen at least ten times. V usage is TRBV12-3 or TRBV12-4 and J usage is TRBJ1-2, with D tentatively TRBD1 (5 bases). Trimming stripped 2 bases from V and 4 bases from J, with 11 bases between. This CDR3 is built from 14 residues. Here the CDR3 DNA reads TGTGCCAGCAGTTTAAGGTGGGGGGGCTATGGCTACACCTTC. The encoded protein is CASSLRWGGYGYTF.

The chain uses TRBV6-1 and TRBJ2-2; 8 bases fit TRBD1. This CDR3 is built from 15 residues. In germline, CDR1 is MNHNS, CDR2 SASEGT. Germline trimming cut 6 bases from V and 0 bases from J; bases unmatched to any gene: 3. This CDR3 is CASRRGQANTGELFF. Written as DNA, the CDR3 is TGTGCCAGCAGACGGGGACAGGCGAACACCGGGGAGCTGTTTTTT.